This TCR beta chain is from a study of CD8 T cells in ankylosing spondylitis. Study findings and constraints: Existing reports had already noted some motif variants in reactive arthritis synovial fluid and blood. The study looked at matched synovial fluid samples from ankylosing spondylitis patients. Disease-linked clones were reported to be significantly enriched there. Several highly homologous variants made up a TCR beta motif that seemed to typify ankylosing spondylitis blood.

The CDR3 has 16 amino acids. V lost 0 bases to trimming and J lost 0 bases, with 6 bases between them. Germline assignment: CDR1 LGHNA and CDR2 YNFKEQ. The TCR beta libraries were generated through quantitative 5'-RACE incorporating molecular barcodes. MiXCR was run by TCRdb on the 5' RACE reads, yielding one entry per CDR3 protein. The profile shows about 330,000 distinct CDR3 sequences, less than 10% of them singletons. This clonotype was picked up many times. The antigen is undetermined. This sequence joins TRBV4-2 and TRBJ2-6; D is uncertain. Sequenced sample: blood, either unsorted or a sorted T cell fraction (not recorded which). This receptor was identified in a male donor with ankylosing spondylitis. The CDR3 sequence is CASSQDVGSGANVLTF. CDR3 in DNA: TGTGCCAGCAGCCAAGATGTGGGCTCTGGGGCCAACGTCCTGACTTTC.